Reported below is one TCR beta chain. Deletions cut 6 bases from V and 0 bases from J, with 11 bases between. The CDR3 totals 15 residues. Germline CDR1 and CDR2: MNHEY and SMNVEV (reference sequence). The source of the sample is a study of molecular identifiers for immune sequencing clone quantification. Via MiXCR, TCRdb re-called the PCR reads, giving one row per CDR3 protein. The sample lists about 320,000 distinct CDR3 sequences; roughly 24% were seen once. Input material: naive CD8+ T cells from blood, with Jurkat cell RNA spiked in. Subset indicated: FACS-sorted CD8+CD4-CCR7+CD45RA+ naive T cells. The chain couples TRBV27 to TRBJ2-2, with TRBD2 as a possible D gene (6 bases). This sequence was found in a human donor in good health. Some libraries in this study had Jurkat cell RNA spiked in. For the CDR3, the DNA is TGTGCCAGCAGCGAGCTAGCGACGAACACCGGGGAGCTGTTTTTT. Translating it yields CASSELATNTGELFF.